This T cell receptor (beta chain) was captured in a study of identical twins. Whole-study findings and limits: Zero-insertion analyses could be partly confounded by invariant MAIT and iNKT cells. Donors were not followed over many years; analysis was cross-sectional. The study found excess low generation probability among twin-shared out-of-frame alpha sequences.

Unique molecular identifiers were present on cDNA, and template switching added a universal primer site. Using its own MiXCR run on the 5' RACE reads, TCRdb lists one record per CDR3 protein. This sample carries hundreds of thousands of distinct CDR3 sequences, about 8.9% of them seen once, and the ten largest clones take about 2.1%. This clonotype was observed many times. Its target is not known. These data were also reused for a study on yellow fever vaccine responses in identical twins.

This receptor was obtained from a woman younger than 35 in good health. Sequenced: memory (CD45RO+) T cells sorted from blood.

Written as DNA, the CDR3 is TGTGCCAGCAGTTTATGGGGGGAAAACAATGAGCAGTTCTTC. Translated, it gives CASSLWGENNEQFF. The chain uses TRBV27 and TRBJ2-1; a possible D gene is TRBD2 (6 bases). This CDR3 comprises 14 residues. V was trimmed by 1 base and J by 5 bases, leaving 9 bases between them. Germline assignment: CDR1 MNHEY and CDR2 SMNVEV (reference sequence).